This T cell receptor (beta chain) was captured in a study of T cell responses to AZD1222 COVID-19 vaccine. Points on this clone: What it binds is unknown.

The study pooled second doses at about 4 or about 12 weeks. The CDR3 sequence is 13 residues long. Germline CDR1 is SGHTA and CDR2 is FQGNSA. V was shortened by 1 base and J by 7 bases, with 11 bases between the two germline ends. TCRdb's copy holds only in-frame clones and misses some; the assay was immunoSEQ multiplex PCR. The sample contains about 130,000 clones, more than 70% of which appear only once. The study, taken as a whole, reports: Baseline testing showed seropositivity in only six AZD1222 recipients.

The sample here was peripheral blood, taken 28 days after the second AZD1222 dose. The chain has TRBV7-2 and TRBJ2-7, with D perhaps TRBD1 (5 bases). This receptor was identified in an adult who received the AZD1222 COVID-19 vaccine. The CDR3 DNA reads TGTGCCAGCAGCTTAGAGGGGCTGGCGGAGCAGTACTTC. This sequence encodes CASSLEGLAEQYF.